Listed here is a single T cell receptor beta chain. Its antigen is currently unknown. This entry is derived from a study of T-cell reconstitution after alpha-beta-depleted transplantation in children. The study, taken as a whole, reports: Hyperexpanded clones declined; after one year, newly produced T cells mostly supplied diversity. Several hundred rapidly expanded clones from non-depleted graft cells reportedly supplied alpha-beta T cells about two months post-transplant. For some patients, TCRbeta diversity was high at day 60 because of recipient T cells and thymic progenitors that survived.

It was with unique molecular identifiers that the TCRbeta library was prepared. TCRdb passed the PCR reads through MiXCR, listing each CDR3 protein once. The data show around 670,000 distinct CDR3 sequences, with roughly 14% seen just once and around 0.76% held by the top ten. This CDR3 region has 13 residues. Deletions cut 3 bases from V and 3 bases from J, with 10 bases between. Germline V gives CDR1 SGHRS, CDR2 YFSETQ. The clonotype originates from a girl aged 2 to 9 with congenital amegakaryocytic thrombocytopenia, due to receive a stem cell transplant. J is TRBJ2-7 and V is TRBV5-1; D might be TRBD2 (7 bases). The material sequenced was PBMCs, taken before TCRalphabeta/CD19-depleted stem cell transplant. CDR3 sequence: CASSWEGGYEQYF. The CDR3 coding sequence is TGCGCCAGCAGCTGGGAGGGGGGCTACGAGCAGTACTTC.